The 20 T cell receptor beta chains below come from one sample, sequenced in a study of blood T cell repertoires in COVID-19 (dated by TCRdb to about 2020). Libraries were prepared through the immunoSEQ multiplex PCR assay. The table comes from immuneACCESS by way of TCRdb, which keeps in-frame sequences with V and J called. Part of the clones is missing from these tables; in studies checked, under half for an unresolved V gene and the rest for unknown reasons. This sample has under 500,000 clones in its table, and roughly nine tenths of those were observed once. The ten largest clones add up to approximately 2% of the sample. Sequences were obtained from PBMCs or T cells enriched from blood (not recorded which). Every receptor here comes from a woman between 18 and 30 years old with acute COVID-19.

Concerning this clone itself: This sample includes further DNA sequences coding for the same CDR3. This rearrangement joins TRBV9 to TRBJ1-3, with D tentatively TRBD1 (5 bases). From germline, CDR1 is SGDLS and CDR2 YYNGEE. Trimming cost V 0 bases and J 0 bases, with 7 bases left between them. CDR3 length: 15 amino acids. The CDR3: CASSVEGISGNTIYF. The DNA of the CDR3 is TGTGCCAGCAGCGTAGAGGGGATCTCTGGAAACACCATATATTTT. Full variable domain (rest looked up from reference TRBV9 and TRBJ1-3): DSGVTQTPKHLITATGQRVTLRCSPRSGDLSVYWYQQSLDQGLQFLIQYYNGEERAKGNILERFSAQQFPDLHSELNLSSLELGDSALYFCASSVEGISGNTIYFGEGSWLTVV.

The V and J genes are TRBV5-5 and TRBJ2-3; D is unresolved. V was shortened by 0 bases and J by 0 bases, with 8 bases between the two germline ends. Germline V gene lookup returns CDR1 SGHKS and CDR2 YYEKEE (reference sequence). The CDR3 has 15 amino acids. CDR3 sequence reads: CASSLAGYSTDTQYF. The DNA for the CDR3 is TGTGCCAGCAGCTTGGCCGGGTATAGCACAGATACGCAGTATTTT.

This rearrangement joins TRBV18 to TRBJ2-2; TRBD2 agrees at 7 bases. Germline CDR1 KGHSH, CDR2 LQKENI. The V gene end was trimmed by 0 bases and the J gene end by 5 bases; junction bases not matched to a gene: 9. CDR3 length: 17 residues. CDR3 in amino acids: CASSPPSGGSRTGELFF. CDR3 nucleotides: TGTGCCAGCTCACCACCGTCTGGCGGGAGCCGGACCGGGGAGCTGTTTTTT.

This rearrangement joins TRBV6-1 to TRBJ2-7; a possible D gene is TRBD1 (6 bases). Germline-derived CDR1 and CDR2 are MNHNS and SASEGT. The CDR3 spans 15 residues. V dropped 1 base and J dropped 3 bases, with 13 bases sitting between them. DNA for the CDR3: TGTGCCAGCAGTGAAGAGCAGGGCAGGGGCTACGAGCAGTACTTC. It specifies CASSEEQGRGYEQYF.

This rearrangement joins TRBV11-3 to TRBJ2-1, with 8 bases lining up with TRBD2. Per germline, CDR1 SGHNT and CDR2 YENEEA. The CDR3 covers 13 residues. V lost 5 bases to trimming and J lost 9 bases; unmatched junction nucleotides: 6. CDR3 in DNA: TGTGCCAGCAGCCGGGGGGGGGCCACTGAGCAGTTCTTC. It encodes CASSRGGATEQFF.

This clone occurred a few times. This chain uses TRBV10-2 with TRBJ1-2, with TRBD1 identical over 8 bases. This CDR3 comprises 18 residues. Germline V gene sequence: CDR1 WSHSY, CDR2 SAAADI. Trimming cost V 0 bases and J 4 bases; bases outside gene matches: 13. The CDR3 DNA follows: TGCGCCAGCAGTGAGTCGAGAATCAGGACAGGGATGTCCTATGGCTACACCTTC. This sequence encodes CASSESRIRTGMSYGYTF.

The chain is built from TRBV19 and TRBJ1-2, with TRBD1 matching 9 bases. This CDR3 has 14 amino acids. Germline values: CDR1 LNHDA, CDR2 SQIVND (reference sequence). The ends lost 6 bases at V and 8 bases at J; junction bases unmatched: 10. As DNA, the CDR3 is TGTGCCAGTAGCGAGCGGACAGGGGAAACGGGCTACACCTTC. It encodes CASSERTGETGYTF.

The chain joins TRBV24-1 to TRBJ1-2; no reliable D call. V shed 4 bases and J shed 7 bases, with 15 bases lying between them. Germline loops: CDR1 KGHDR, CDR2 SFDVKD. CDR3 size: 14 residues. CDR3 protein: CATSDPLLVGGYTF. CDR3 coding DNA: TGTGCCACCAGTGACCCGCTATTGGTTGGTGGCTACACCTTC.

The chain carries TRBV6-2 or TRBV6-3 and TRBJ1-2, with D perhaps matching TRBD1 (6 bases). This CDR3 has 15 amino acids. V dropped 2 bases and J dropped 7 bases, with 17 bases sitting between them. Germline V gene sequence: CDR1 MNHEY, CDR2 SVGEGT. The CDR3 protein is CASSYPGTSARGYTF. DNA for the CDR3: TGTGCCAGCAGTTACCCCGGGACATCCGCGCGTGGCTACACCTTC.

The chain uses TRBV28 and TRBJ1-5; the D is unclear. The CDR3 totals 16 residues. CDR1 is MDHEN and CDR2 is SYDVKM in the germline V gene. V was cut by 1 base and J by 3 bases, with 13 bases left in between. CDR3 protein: CASSLLGTGTNQPQHF. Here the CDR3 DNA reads TGTGCCAGCAGTTTATTGGGTACGGGTACCAATCAGCCCCAGCATTTT. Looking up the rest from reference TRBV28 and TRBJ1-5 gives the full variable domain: DVKVTQSSRYLVKRTGEKVFLECVQDMDHENMFWYRQDPGLGLRLIYFSYDVKMKEKGDIPEGYSVSREKKERFSLILESASTNQTSMYLCASSLLGTGTNQPQHFGDGTRLSIL.

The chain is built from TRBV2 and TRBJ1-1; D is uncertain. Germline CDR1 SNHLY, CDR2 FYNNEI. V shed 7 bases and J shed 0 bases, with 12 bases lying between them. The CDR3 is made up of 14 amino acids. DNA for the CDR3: TGTGCCAGCAATTCCGGGAACATGAACACTGAAGCTTTCTTT. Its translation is CASNSGNMNTEAFF.

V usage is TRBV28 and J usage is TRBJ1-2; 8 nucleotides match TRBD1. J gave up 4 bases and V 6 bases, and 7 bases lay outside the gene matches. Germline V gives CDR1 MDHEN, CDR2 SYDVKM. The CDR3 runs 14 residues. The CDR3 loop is CASRAQGVGYGYTF. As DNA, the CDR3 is TGTGCCAGCAGAGCACAGGGGGTTGGCTATGGCTACACCTTC.

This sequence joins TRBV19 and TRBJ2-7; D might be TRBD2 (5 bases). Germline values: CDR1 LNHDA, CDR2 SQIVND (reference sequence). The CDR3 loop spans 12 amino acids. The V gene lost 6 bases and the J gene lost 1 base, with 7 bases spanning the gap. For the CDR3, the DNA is TGTGCCAGTAGCCCGGGGTCCTACGAGCAGTACTTC. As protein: CASSPGSYEQYF.

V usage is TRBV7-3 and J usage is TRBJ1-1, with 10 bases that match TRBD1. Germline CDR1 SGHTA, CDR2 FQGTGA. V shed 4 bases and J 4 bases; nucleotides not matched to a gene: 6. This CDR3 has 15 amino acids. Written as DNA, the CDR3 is TGTGCCAGCAGCTCCGCGGGACAGGGGACCACTGAAGCTTTCTTT. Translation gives CASSSAGQGTTEAFF.

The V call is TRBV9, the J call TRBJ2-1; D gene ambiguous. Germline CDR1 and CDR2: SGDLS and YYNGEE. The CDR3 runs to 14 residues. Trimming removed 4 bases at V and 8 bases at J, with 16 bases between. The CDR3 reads CASSSGPPGDEQFF. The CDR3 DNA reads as TGTGCCAGCAGCTCGGGTCCCCCCGGCGATGAGCAGTTCTTC.

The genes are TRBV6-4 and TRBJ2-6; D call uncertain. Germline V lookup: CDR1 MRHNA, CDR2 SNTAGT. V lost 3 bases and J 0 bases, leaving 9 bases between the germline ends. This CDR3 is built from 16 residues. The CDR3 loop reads CASSEAPFSGANVLTF. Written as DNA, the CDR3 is TGTGCCAGCAGTGAGGCCCCATTCTCTGGGGCCAACGTCCTGACTTTC.

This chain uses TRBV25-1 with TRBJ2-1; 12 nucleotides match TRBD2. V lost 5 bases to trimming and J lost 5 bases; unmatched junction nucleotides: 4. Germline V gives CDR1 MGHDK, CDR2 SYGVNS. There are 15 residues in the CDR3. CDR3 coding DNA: TGTGCCAGCAGTCCAACTAGCGGGAGGAACAATGAGCAGTTCTTC. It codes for CASSPTSGRNNEQFF.

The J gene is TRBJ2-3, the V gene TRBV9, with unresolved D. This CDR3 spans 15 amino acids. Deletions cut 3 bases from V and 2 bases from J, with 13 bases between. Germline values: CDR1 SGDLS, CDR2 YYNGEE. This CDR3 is CASSANSLLTDTQYF. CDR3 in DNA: TGTGCCAGCAGCGCGAATTCATTACTCACAGATACGCAGTATTTT.

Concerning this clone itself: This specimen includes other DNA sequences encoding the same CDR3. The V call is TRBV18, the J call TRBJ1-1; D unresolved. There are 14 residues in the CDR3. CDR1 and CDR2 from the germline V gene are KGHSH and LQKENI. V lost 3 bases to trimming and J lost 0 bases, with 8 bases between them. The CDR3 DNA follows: TGTGCCAGCTCACCTGGCGGGATGAACACTGAAGCTTTCTTT. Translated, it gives CASSPGGMNTEAFF.

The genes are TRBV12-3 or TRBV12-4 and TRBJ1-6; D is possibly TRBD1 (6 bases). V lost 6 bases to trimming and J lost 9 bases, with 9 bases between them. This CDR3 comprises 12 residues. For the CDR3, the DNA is TGTGCCAGCAGGGGGGCTTTTTCACCCCTCCACTTT. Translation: CASRGAFSPLHF.